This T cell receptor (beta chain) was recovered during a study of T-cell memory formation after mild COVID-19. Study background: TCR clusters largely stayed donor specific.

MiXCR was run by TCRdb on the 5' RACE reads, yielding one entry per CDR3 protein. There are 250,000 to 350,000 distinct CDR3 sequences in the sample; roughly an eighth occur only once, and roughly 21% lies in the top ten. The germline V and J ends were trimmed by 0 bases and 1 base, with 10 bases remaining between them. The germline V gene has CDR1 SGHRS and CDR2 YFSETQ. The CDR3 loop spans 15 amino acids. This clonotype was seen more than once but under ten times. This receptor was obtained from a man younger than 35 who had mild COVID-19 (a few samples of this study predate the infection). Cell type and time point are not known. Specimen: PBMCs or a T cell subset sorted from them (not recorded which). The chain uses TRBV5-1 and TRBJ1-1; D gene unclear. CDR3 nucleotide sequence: TGCGCCAGCAGCTTGGATGGGTTTCAGAACACTGAAGCTTTCTTT. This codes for CASSLDGFQNTEAFF.